This passage covers 9 T cell receptor beta chains from one sample sequenced in a study of blood T cell repertoires in COVID-19. Data came from immunoSEQ multiplex PCR; TCRdb stores just in-frame clones and leaves some out. The sample holds some 400,000 clones; approximately 86% are singletons and the top ten take less than 3.5%. Specimen: peripheral blood. The receptor set was obtained from a human donor in a cohort sampled during active COVID-19.

The chain has TRBV18 and TRBJ1-2; maybe TRBD1 (5 bases). Germline V gene data show CDR1 as KGHSH and CDR2 as LQKENI. Deletions cut 0 bases from V and 5 bases from J, with 13 bases between. This CDR3 region has 15 residues. CDR3 in DNA: TGTGCCAGCTCACCACCAACAGGCACGGCTTATGGCTACACCTTC. As protein: CASSPPTGTAYGYTF.

This chain links TRBV29-1 with TRBJ2-5; TRBD2 matches at 7 bases. V gave up 3 bases and J gave up 1 base; unmatched junction bases: 5. Germline CDR1 and CDR2: SQVTM and ANQGSEA. The CDR3 is made up of 14 amino acids. CDR3 amino acids: CSVESGRPQETQYF. The CDR3 DNA is TGCAGCGTTGAGTCCGGGAGGCCCCAAGAGACCCAGTACTTC.

The gene calls are TRBV7-9 and TRBJ1-2; D unclear. Germline CDR1 and CDR2: SEHNR and FQNEAQ (reference sequence). The CDR3 runs to 14 residues. The ends were cut back, 0 bases at V and 8 bases at J, with 13 bases in the middle. DNA of the CDR3: TGTGCCAGCAGCTTAGCTCCCGGGGAGAAGGGCTACACCTTC. This encodes CASSLAPGEKGYTF.

The chain couples TRBV20-1 to TRBJ1-1, with 9 positions matching TRBD1. The V segment lost 3 bases and the J segment 10 bases; nucleotides outside the gene matches: 0. The CDR3 totals 10 residues. Per germline, CDR1 DFQATT and CDR2 SNEGSKA (reference sequence). CDR3 nucleotide sequence: TGCAGTGCTAGGGACAGGGGAGCTTTCTTT. Its protein is CSARDRGAFF.

This clone was counted only a few times. The V call is TRBV7-2, the J call TRBJ2-2, with D unresolved. V was clipped by 4 bases and J by 6 bases, with 9 bases between them. Germline V lookup: CDR1 SGHTA, CDR2 FQGNSA. The CDR3 spans 13 residues. CDR3 amino acids: CASSSRRSGELFF. DNA of the CDR3: TGTGCCAGCAGCTCGAGGCGGTCCGGGGAGCTGTTTTTT.

As to this clone: Other DNA variants within this sample encode the same CDR3. The genes are TRBV27 and TRBJ2-2; 7 bases are shared with TRBD2. The germline CDR1 and CDR2 sequences are MNHEY and SMNVEV (reference sequence). Germline trimming cut 3 bases from V and 5 bases from J; bases unmatched to any gene: 3. There are 14 residues in the CDR3. CDR3 sequence reads: CASSFGGGTGELFF. DNA for the CDR3: TGTGCCAGCAGTTTTGGGGGGGGGACCGGGGAGCTGTTTTTT.

The rearrangement links TRBV28 to TRBJ2-2; possibly TRBD2 for D (5 bases). The V and J ends lost 7 bases and 5 bases respectively, with 17 bases between them. Germline V CDR1 and CDR2: MDHEN, SYDVKM. There are 15 residues in the CDR3. CDR3 DNA sequence: TGTGCCAGCACTACAACGCGGGTTGGGACCGGGGAGCTGTTTTTT. Translated, it gives CASTTTRVGTGELFF.

The V and J genes are TRBV6-1 and TRBJ1-4, with D maybe TRBD1 (6 bases). The CDR3 has 15 residues. V shed 1 base and J shed 10 bases, with 16 bases lying between them. The germline V gene encodes CDR1 MNHNS and CDR2 SASEGT. As DNA, the CDR3 is TGTGCCAGCAGTGAAGGAGCAGGGGATAACGGAAAACTGTTTTTT. Protein sequence: CASSEGAGDNGKLFF.

This clone came up once. The sample holds other DNA sequences that translate to the same CDR3. The V gene is TRBV5-6, the J gene TRBJ2-6; maybe TRBD1 (5 bases). The CDR3 contains 15 residues. The V and J ends lost 1 base and 0 bases respectively, with 5 bases between them. CDR1 is SGHDT, CDR2 YYEEEE, per germline. The CDR3 coding sequence is TGTGCCAGCAGCTTGAGGGGCTCTGGGGCCAACGTCCTGACTTTC. Its protein product is CASSLRGSGANVLTF.